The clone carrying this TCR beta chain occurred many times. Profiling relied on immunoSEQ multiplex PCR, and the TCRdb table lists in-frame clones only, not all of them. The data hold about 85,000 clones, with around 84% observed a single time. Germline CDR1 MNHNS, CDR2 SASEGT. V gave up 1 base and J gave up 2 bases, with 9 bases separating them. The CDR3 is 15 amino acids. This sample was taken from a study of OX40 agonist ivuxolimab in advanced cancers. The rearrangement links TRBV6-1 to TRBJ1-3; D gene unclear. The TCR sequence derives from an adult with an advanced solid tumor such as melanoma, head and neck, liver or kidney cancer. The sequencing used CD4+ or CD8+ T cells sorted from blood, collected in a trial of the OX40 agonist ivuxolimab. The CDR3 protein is CASSEEGNPGNTIYF. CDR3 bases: TGTGCCAGCAGTGAAGAGGGTAACCCTGGAAACACCATATATTTT.